Below, 6 T cell receptor beta chains from the same sample are listed, as sequenced in a study of blood T cells in healthy people across ages. For the second PCR, which ran for about 7 to 12 cycles, a sample-barcoded 5' primer and a J-beta primer mix were used. TCRdb reanalysed the 5' RACE reads using MiXCR and keeps one entry per CDR3 protein. The table records about 1,400,000 distinct CDR3 sequences, around 39% of them present only once. Sequenced input: blood. Source of these receptors: a woman between 18 and 30 years old in good health.

V and J are TRBV5-1 and TRBJ2-5; tentative D call: TRBD2 (5 bases). Germline V gives CDR1 SGHRS, CDR2 YFSETQ. The V end lost 1 base, the J end lost 5 bases, and 12 bases lay between the germline ends. CDR3 length equals 14 residues. CDR3 sequence: CASSLWVASETQYF. The DNA for the CDR3 is TGCGCCAGCAGCTTGTGGGTAGCGTCGGAGACCCAGTACTTC.

The V and J genes are TRBV7-9 and TRBJ1-2; 9 nucleotides agree with TRBD1. V trimming: 5 bases; J trimming: 5 bases; junction bases outside the gene matches: 12. Germline V CDR1 and CDR2: SEHNR, FQNEAQ (reference sequence). The length of the CDR3 is 16 residues. The DNA for the CDR3 is TGTGCCAGCAGCCCCGCCGGGACAGGGTCTTATTATGGCTACACCTTC. Its translation: CASSPAGTGSYYGYTF.

This clonotype was seen a few times. This sequence joins TRBV27 and TRBJ1-5, with D possibly matching TRBD1 (5 bases). The germline V gene has CDR1 MNHEY and CDR2 SMNVEV (reference sequence). Trimming shortened V by 8 bases and J by 4 bases, and 24 bases separated the two germline ends. The CDR3 sequence is 17 residues long. CDR3 sequence: CASSYLASRGGNQPQHF. Written as DNA, the CDR3 is TGTGCCAGCTCCTACCTCGCCTCCCGGGGGGGTAATCAGCCCCAGCATTTT.

The chain recombines TRBV5-1 with TRBJ2-5; 10 bases are a match to TRBD2. Germline CDR1 is SGHRS and CDR2 is YFSETQ. The trim removed 1 base at V and 11 bases at J, leaving 14 bases unmatched. The CDR3 extends over 16 amino acids. CDR3 nucleotide sequence: TGCGCCAGCAGCTTGACCGGGACTAGCGTGTACAATGAGCAGTACTTC. This sequence encodes CASSLTGTSVYNEQYF. The full variable domain, with the rest looked up from reference TRBV5-1 and TRBJ2-5, is KAGVTQTPRYLIKTRGQQVTLSCSPISGHRSVSWYQQTPGQGLQFLFEYFSETQRNKGNFPGRFSGRQFSNSRSEMNVSTLELGDSALYLCASSLTGTSVYNEQYFGPGTRLLVL.

Only a few counts were recorded for this clonotype. The J gene is TRBJ1-1, the V gene TRBV5-1, with D tentatively TRBD1 (5 bases). V was cut by 5 bases and J by 4 bases, with 21 bases left in between. The CDR3 totals 16 residues. Germline V gene sequence: CDR1 SGHRS, CDR2 YFSETQ. The CDR3 DNA follows: TGCGCCAGCAGTAGGCACCAATCCAGGGTGTCCACTGAAGCTTTCTTT. This encodes CASSRHQSRVSTEAFF.

The CDR3 region has the DNA TGTGCCAGTAGCATCCAACCTACTCTCGTAGGTACGCAGTATTTT. Amino acid sequence: CASSIQPTLVGTQYF. The rearrangement joins TRBV7-8 to TRBJ2-3; D remains ambiguous. In germline, CDR1 is SGHVS, CDR2 FQNEAQ. The V gene lost 9 bases and the J gene lost 8 bases, with 24 bases spanning the gap. The CDR3 runs 15 residues.